Shown below are 22 T cell receptor beta chains from a single sample sequenced in a study of blood T cell repertoires in COVID-19. Using immunoSEQ multiplex PCR, the repertoire was profiled, and TCRdb retains in-frame clones only, with some absent. This sample has roughly 290,000 clones, with about 90% found just once. The sample comprised PBMCs or T cells enriched from blood (not recorded which). Receptors were obtained from a woman between 18 and 30 years old with acute COVID-19.

The chain joins TRBV5-1 to TRBJ2-1; weak D call: TRBD1 (6 bases). Deletions cut 4 bases from V and 1 base from J, with 12 bases between. This CDR3 contains 15 residues. The germline gives CDR1 SGHRS, CDR2 YFSETQ. As DNA, the CDR3 is TGCGCCAGCAGCCCTCCACAGGGATCCTACAATGAGCAGTTCTTC. This sequence encodes CASSPPQGSYNEQFF.

The rearrangement uses TRBV24-1 and TRBJ2-3; D gene uncertain. In germline, CDR1 is KGHDR, CDR2 SFDVKD. Deletions cut 2 bases from V and 4 bases from J, with 21 bases between. The CDR3 has 18 residues. DNA for the CDR3: TGTGCCACCAGTGATTCCCTCGGCGTGGGCAACTTAGCAGATACGCAGTATTTT. Protein product: CATSDSLGVGNLADTQYF.

Concerning this clone: Other DNA variants within this sample encode the same CDR3. CDR3 amino acids: CASSSKQGMNTEAFF. DNA of the CDR3: TGCGCCAGCAGCTCCAAACAGGGTATGAACACTGAAGCTTTCTTT. V is TRBV5-1 and J is TRBJ1-1; maybe TRBD1 (6 bases). The germline CDR1 and CDR2 sequences are SGHRS and YFSETQ. The CDR3 runs to 15 residues. V shed 3 bases and J shed 0 bases, with 12 bases lying between them.

The chain uses TRBV7-8 and TRBJ2-6; no reliable D call. Germline CDR1 is SGHVS and CDR2 is FQNEAQ. The CDR3 runs 15 residues. V lost 1 base and J lost 0, with 4 bases in between. The CDR3 sequence: CASSLVGSGANVLTF. In nucleotides, the CDR3 is TGTGCCAGCAGCTTAGTCGGCTCTGGGGCCAACGTCCTGACTTTC. The whole variable domain, filled in from reference TRBV7-8 and TRBJ2-6, reads GAGVSQSPRYKVAKRGQDVALRCDPISGHVSLFWYQQALGQGPEFLTYFQNEAQLDKSGLPSDRFFAERPEGSVSTLKIQRTQQEDSAVYLCASSLVGSGANVLTFGAGSRLTVL.

V and J are TRBV3-1 (or the pseudogene TRBV3-2) and TRBJ1-1; D remains ambiguous. CDR3 length: 13 amino acids. V shed 2 bases and J shed 2 bases, with 6 bases lying between them. The germline V gene encodes CDR1 LGHDT and CDR2 YNNKEL (reference sequence). The CDR3 reads CASSQWSNTEAFF. Written as DNA, the CDR3 is TGTGCCAGCAGCCAATGGAGCAACACTGAAGCTTTCTTT.

This clone was counted only a few times. The V call is TRBV4-2, the J call TRBJ2-3, with TRBD2 matching 7 bases. V dropped 0 bases and J dropped 7; count of bases not matched to a gene: 10. CDR3 size: 16 residues. Germline V lookup: CDR1 LGHNA, CDR2 YNFKEQ. CDR3 region: CASSQDMASGRYTQYF. CDR3 coding DNA: TGTGCCAGCAGCCAAGATATGGCTAGCGGACGATATACGCAGTATTTT.

This clone was seen a single time. The rearrangement joins TRBV19 to TRBJ1-5; 8 bases fit TRBD1. This CDR3 region has 14 residues. Germline V gene sequence: CDR1 LNHDA, CDR2 SQIVND (reference sequence). The junction had 8 bases not matched to a gene; V was cut back by 6 bases and J by 7 bases. The CDR3 protein is CASRPLDREQPQHF. Here the CDR3 DNA reads TGTGCCAGTAGACCCCTGGACAGGGAACAGCCCCAGCATTTT.

This clone was found once. The chain links TRBV11-2 to TRBJ2-7; 7 bases match TRBD1. Germline V gene data show CDR1 as SGHAT and CDR2 as FQNNGV. This CDR3 is built from 15 residues. The trim removed 3 bases at V and 5 bases at J, leaving 10 bases unmatched. The CDR3 DNA reads as TGTGCCAGCAGCTTTATAATTGGACAGGCGAACGAGCAGTACTTC. This sequence encodes CASSFIIGQANEQYF.

This clone was seen only once. This chain links TRBV15 with TRBJ1-6; TRBD1 might be the D (6 bases). Trimming left V 4 bases short and J 7 bases short, with 14 bases between. The CDR3 has 15 residues. From germline, CDR1 is LNHNV and CDR2 YYDKDF (reference sequence). The DNA for the CDR3 is TGTGCCACCAGCAAAGGAGACAGGCGGAATTCACCCCTCCACTTT. Protein sequence: CATSKGDRRNSPLHF. Drawing the rest from reference TRBV15 and TRBJ1-6, the complete variable domain is DAMVIQNPRYQVTQFGKPVTLSCSQTLNHNVMYWYQQKSSQAPKLLFHYYDKDFNNEADTPDNFQSRRPNTSFCFLDIRSPGLGDTAMYLCATSKGDRRNSPLHFGNGTRLTVT.

The V call is TRBV11-2, the J call TRBJ2-7, with a tentative D call TRBD2 (5 bases). Germline CDR1 and CDR2: SGHAT and FQNNGV. Trimming pared 5 bases from V and 2 bases from J, leaving 16 bases between. The CDR3 has 15 amino acids. The CDR3 loop is CASSLNRGLTYEQYF. The CDR3 coding sequence is TGTGCCAGCAGCCTTAACCGGGGTCTCACCTACGAGCAGTACTTC.

This clone was picked up one time. CDR3 nucleotide sequence: TGTGCCAGCAGCATACAGGGCTCCGGGGCCATATATTTT. It yields the protein CASSIQGSGAIYF. This sequence joins TRBV9 and TRBJ1-3; D is possibly TRBD1 (6 bases). CDR1 SGDLS and CDR2 YYNGEE come from the germline V gene. Trimming took 4 bases from V and 11 from J, leaving 16 bases between them. The CDR3 contains 13 residues.

V gene TRBV19 combines with J gene TRBJ2-7; 7 positions match TRBD1. The V gene's germline CDR1 is LNHDA and CDR2 SQIVND (reference sequence). V gave up 1 base and J gave up 3 bases; unmatched junction bases: 6. The CDR3 covers 15 residues. The CDR3 protein is CASSIVLTGSYEQYF. The CDR3, as DNA: TGTGCCAGTAGTATAGTGCTGACAGGGAGCTACGAGCAGTACTTC. Filled out from reference TRBV19 and TRBJ2-7, the complete variable domain reads DGGITQSPKYLFRKEGQNVTLSCEQNLNHDAMYWYRQDPGQGLRLIYYSQIVNDFQKGDIAEGYSVSREKKESFPLTVTSAQKNPTAFYLCASSIVLTGSYEQYFGPGTRLTVT.

This clone has just a few counts. This chain links TRBV12-2 with TRBJ1-4; TRBD1 is the table's D call and was not checked against the DNA. TRBV12-2 constitutes a pseudogene. The CDR3 loop spans 15 amino acids. This chain's CDR3 is CASRLASATNEKLFF. CDR3 in DNA: TGTGCAAGTCGCTTAGCGTCAGCAACTAATGAAAAACTGTTTTTT.

The chain joins TRBV23-1 to TRBJ1-5; 9 bases line up with TRBD1. TRBV23-1 is sorted into the ORF group, with uncertain function. This CDR3 has 19 amino acids. J lost 0 bases, V lost 6 bases, and 15 bases had no gene match. The CDR3 DNA follows: TGCGCCAGCAGCCAACGGACAGGGGCCAACAAATATAGCAATCAGCCCCAGCATTTT. It is translated as CASSQRTGANKYSNQPQHF.

V usage is TRBV7-3 and J usage is TRBJ2-5, with D possibly TRBD2 on 6 matching bases. The CDR3 loop spans 16 amino acids. Germline loops: CDR1 SGHTA, CDR2 FQGTGA. V was pared by 1 base and J by 2 bases, with 14 bases between. The CDR3 spells CASSLIGRSGQETQYF. DNA for the CDR3: TGTGCCAGCAGCTTAATTGGCCGGAGCGGGCAAGAGACCCAGTACTTC.

The chain employs TRBV27 and TRBJ1-2; weak D call: TRBD1 (6 bases). This CDR3 is built from 13 residues. In germline, CDR1 is MNHEY, CDR2 SMNVEV (reference sequence). V lost 5 bases and J lost 4, with 11 bases in between. In nucleotides, the CDR3 is TGTGCCAGCAGTAAGGGGACATTCTATGGCTACACCTTC. Residues: CASSKGTFYGYTF.

The rearrangement joins TRBV3-1 (or the pseudogene TRBV3-2) to TRBJ1-2; D gene ambiguous. This CDR3 has 14 amino acids. The V end lost 1 base, the J end lost 1 base, and 7 bases lay between the germline ends. CDR1 is LGHDT, CDR2 YNNKEL, per germline (reference sequence). This CDR3 is CASSQVEVNYGYTF. The CDR3 region has the DNA TGTGCCAGCAGCCAAGTCGAGGTTAACTATGGCTACACCTTC.

The chain employs TRBV5-1 and TRBJ2-1; 7 bases are shared with TRBD2. Germline CDR1 SGHRS, CDR2 YFSETQ. With 5 bases clipped from V and 8 bases from J, the junction kept 7 bases outside the gene matches. There are 13 residues in the CDR3. The DNA of the CDR3 is TGCGCCAGCAGAGAGGGACTAACCGATGAGCAGTTCTTC. It yields the protein CASREGLTDEQFF.

This clone was found many times. The chain joins TRBV4-1 to TRBJ2-3, with 7 nucleotides matching TRBD2. The CDR3 has 16 amino acids. Trimming removed 0 bases from V and 7 bases from J; junction bases left unmatched: 10. Germline V gives CDR1 MGHRA, CDR2 YSYEKL. The CDR3 sequence: CASSQELRRERNTQYF. CDR3 coding DNA: TGCGCCAGCAGCCAAGAGCTGAGGCGGGAGCGGAATACGCAGTATTTT.

The chain employs TRBV7-9 and TRBJ2-7; 9 bases are shared with TRBD1. The length of the CDR3 is 17 residues. Trimming cost V 4 bases and J 1 base; bases outside gene matches: 11. CDR1 and CDR2 (germline): SEHNR, FQNEAQ (reference sequence). The DNA of the CDR3 is TGTGCCAGCAGCTCCACACGACCGGGACAGGGTTCCTACGAGCAGTACTTC. Residues: CASSSTRPGQGSYEQYF.

This CDR3 reads CASSVTSGIGEQFF. The CDR3 DNA follows: TGTGCCAGCAGTGTGACTAGCGGGATAGGTGAGCAGTTCTTC. The chain employs TRBV2 and TRBJ2-1, with 11 bases fitting TRBD2. This CDR3 contains 14 residues. The V segment lost 4 bases and the J segment 9 bases; nucleotides outside the gene matches: 5. The germline gives CDR1 SNHLY, CDR2 FYNNEI. The full variable domain, in which reference TRBV2 and TRBJ2-1 provide the parts outside the CDR3, is EPEVTQTPSHQVTQMGQEVILRCVPISNHLYFYWYRQILGQKVEFLVSFYNNEISEKSEIFDDQFSVERPDGSNFTLKIRSTKLEDSAMYFCASSVTSGIGEQFFGPGTRLTVL.

This rearrangement joins TRBV4-1 to TRBJ2-7, with 8 bases matching TRBD2. J lost 1 base, V lost 3 bases, and 5 bases had no gene match. The CDR3 consists of 15 residues. Germline CDR1 is MGHRA and CDR2 is YSYEKL. CDR3 residues: CASSQRLASSYEQYF. The CDR3 DNA reads TGCGCCAGCAGCCAGAGACTAGCGTCTTCCTACGAGCAGTACTTC.